Listed below are T cell receptor beta chains from one sample, sequenced in a study of T cells in narcolepsy. Produced via immunoSEQ multiplex PCR; TCRdb's table is partial and in-frame only. The sample lists around 28,000 clones, roughly four fifths seen once, with around 0.91% in the top ten. Input material: CD45RA- memory CD4+ T cells from PBMCs. Source of these receptors: a human donor with narcolepsy. Each CDR3 is given with its conserved first and last residue. D genes are given only for firm matches. Clone size is stated in some rows and not others, as once, few, many or a class when expanded.

j_call,clone_size,d_call,v_call,cdr3_nt,cdr3_aa
TRBJ2-5,.,.,TRBV5-4,TGTGCCAGCAGCTCCAGGATCCAAGAGACCCAGTACTTC,CASSSRIQETQYF
TRBJ2-5,.,TRBD2,TRBV19,TGTGCCAGTAGTGAGTCTAGCGGGCCCCAAGAGACCCAGTACTTC,CASSESSGPQETQYF
TRBJ2-7,.,.,TRBV5-4,TGTGCCAGCAGCTTGCCAGGGTGGGAGCAGTACTTC,CASSLPGWEQYF
TRBJ2-1,.,.,TRBV27,TGTGCCAGCAGTTTAGACCGGAGCTCCTACAATGAGCAGTTCTTC,CASSLDRSSYNEQFF
TRBJ1-1,once,.,TRBV19,TGTGCCAGTAGAACTGGACCCGGGATGAACACTGAAGCTTTCTTT,CASRTGPGMNTEAFF
TRBJ1-2,.,.,TRBV2,TGTGCCAGCAGTGAAGCGCTCCGGGGCTACACCTTC,CASSEALRGYTF
TRBJ2-1,.,TRBD2,TRBV5-4,TGTGCCAGCAGCACGCGGGGGGGCGCCTACAATGAGCAGTTCTTC,CASSTRGGAYNEQFF
TRBJ1-2,.,TRBD1,TRBV6-1,TGTGCCACTTACCAGGGACAGAGCTACTATGGCTACACCTTC,CATYQGQSYYGYTF
TRBJ2-1,.,.,TRBV9,TGTGCCAGCACCAAGGGGTGGGACAACCCCTACAATGAGCAGTTCTTC,CASTKGWDNPYNEQFF
TRBJ2-2,.,.,TRBV29-1,TGCAGCGTGATATCAGGGGTTGGCGGGGAGCTGTTTTTT,CSVISGVGGELFF